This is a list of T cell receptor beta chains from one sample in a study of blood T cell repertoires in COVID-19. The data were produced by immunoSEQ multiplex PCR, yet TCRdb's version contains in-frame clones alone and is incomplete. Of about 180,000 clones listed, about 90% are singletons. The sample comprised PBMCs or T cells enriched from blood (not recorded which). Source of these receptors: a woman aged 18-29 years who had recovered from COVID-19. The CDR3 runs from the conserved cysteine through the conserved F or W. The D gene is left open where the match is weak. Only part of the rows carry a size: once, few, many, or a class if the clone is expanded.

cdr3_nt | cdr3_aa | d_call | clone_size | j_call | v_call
TGTGCCAGCAGTTTAAGATTTCCCAGTCTCAATCAGCCCCAGCATTTT | CASSLRFPSLNQPQHF | - | - | TRBJ1-5 | TRBV28
TGTGCCAGCCTAGACAGGGGGAAGGCCTACAATGAGCAGTTCTTC | CASLDRGKAYNEQFF | TRBD1 | - | TRBJ2-1 | TRBV28
TGTGCCAGCAGTCAAGAGCAGATTAATTCACCCCTCCACTTT | CASSQEQINSPLHF | - | - | TRBJ1-6 | TRBV4-2
TGTGCCAGCAGTTTAGACACTTCCCAAGAGACCCAGTACTTC | CASSLDTSQETQYF | - | once | TRBJ2-5 | TRBV28
TGTGCCAGCAGTCCCTTAGCGGGAGGGGGAGAGACCCAGTACTTC | CASSPLAGGGETQYF | TRBD2 | - | TRBJ2-5 | TRBV28
TGCGCCACCGGGGGACAGGGATCCCTCGGAGAGCAGTACTTC | CATGGQGSLGEQYF | TRBD1 | - | TRBJ2-7 | TRBV4-1
TGTGCCAGTAGTGACATGAACACTGAAGCTTTCTTT | CASSDMNTEAFF | - | - | TRBJ1-1 | TRBV19
TGTGCCAGCAGTTTAGGAGGGAGGGGTGAGCAGTTCTTC | CASSLGGRGEQFF | TRBD2 | - | TRBJ2-1 | TRBV12-3/TRBV12-4
TGTGCCAGCAGCGTAGAGGGGCAGGGGGCTTACGAGCAGTACTTC | CASSVEGQGAYEQYF | TRBD1 | - | TRBJ2-7 | TRBV9
TGTGCCAGCAGTGACGCTAGCGGGAGCACAGATACGCAGTATTTT | CASSDASGSTDTQYF | TRBD2 | - | TRBJ2-3 | TRBV6-4
TGTGCCAGCAGCTTAGTCGGAGAGACCCAGTACTTC | CASSLVGETQYF | - | - | TRBJ2-5 | TRBV7-9
TGTGCCAGCAGCTTCGGACAGACCACAGATACGCAGTATTTT | CASSFGQTTDTQYF | - | - | TRBJ2-3 | TRBV13
TGCGCCAGCACCGGGACTAGCGGCAACCCCACAGATACGCAGTATTTT | CASTGTSGNPTDTQYF | TRBD2 | few | TRBJ2-3 | TRBV5-1
TGTGCCAGTACCCGGAACTCTCCAGGTGACGGTGAAAAACTGTTTTTT | CASTRNSPGDGEKLFF | - | - | TRBJ1-4 | TRBV19
TGTGCCAGCAGCTTGGTAGGACAGGCGTCCTACGAGCAGTACTTC | CASSLVGQASYEQYF | TRBD1 | - | TRBJ2-7 | TRBV5-4
TGCAGTGCTTTGGACTCAGAAGCTTTCTTT | CSALDSEAFF | - | - | TRBJ1-1 | TRBV20-1
TGTGCCTGGACCATGGGGGACAGAAATGAAAAACTGTTTTTT | CAWTMGDRNEKLFF | TRBD1 | - | TRBJ1-4 | TRBV30
TGTGCCACCAGCAGAGGACCACAGGGGGTTTCACCCCTCCACTTT | CATSRGPQGVSPLHF | TRBD1 | - | TRBJ1-6 | TRBV15
TGTGCCAGCAGTAAACAGGGCTCTGGGGCCAACGTCCTGACTTTC | CASSKQGSGANVLTF | - | - | TRBJ2-6 | TRBV6-5
TGCGCCAGCAGCCACCTCGGGGTGTACACCGGGGAGCTGTTTTTT | CASSHLGVYTGELFF | - | few | TRBJ2-2 | TRBV4-3
TGTGCCAGCAGCGTAAGGGGGGACAGGGGCGGATCACCCCTCCACTTT | CASSVRGDRGGSPLHF | TRBD1 | - | TRBJ1-6 | TRBV9
TGTGCCAGCAGTAATGAGGGTATGAACACTGAAGCTTTCTTT | CASSNEGMNTEAFF | - | - | TRBJ1-1 | TRBV2
TGTGCCAGCAGCTTAGGAGGCGGGGGGGCCTTGGATACGCAGTATTTT | CASSLGGGGALDTQYF | TRBD2 | - | TRBJ2-3 | TRBV7-6
TGTGCCAGCTCGTCAGCCTACGAGCAGTACTTC | CASSSAYEQYF | - | once | TRBJ2-7 | TRBV18
TGCACCAGCAGCTCCAAAGACTGGTCCAACACTATCTACGAGCAGTACTTC | CTSSSKDWSNTIYEQYF | - | few | TRBJ2-7 | TRBV1
TGTGCCAGCAGCCAACGGACTGCCAGCTCCTACAATGAGCAGTTCTTC | CASSQRTASSYNEQFF | - | - | TRBJ2-1 | TRBV7-9
TGTGCCAGCAGCCCCAGCGGGGGGAATGGGGGAGAGACCCAGTACTTC | CASSPSGGNGGETQYF | TRBD2 | - | TRBJ2-5 | TRBV9
TGCGCCAGCAGTGATGGCGACAGCTCCTACAATGAGCAGTTCTTC | CASSDGDSSYNEQFF | - | once | TRBJ2-1 | TRBV10-1
TGTGCCAGCTCACCATTTGGCGGGAGTCAGTCCTACGAGCAGTACTTC | CASSPFGGSQSYEQYF | TRBD2 | once | TRBJ2-7 | TRBV18
TGTGCCAGCAGTTATGGTCTAGCGGGGGCCACAGATACGCAGTATTTT | CASSYGLAGATDTQYF | TRBD2 | - | TRBJ2-3 | TRBV6-2/TRBV6-3
TGTGCCAGCAGTGACTCCGTCGGACAGGGGGCCGGTGAGCAGTTCTTC | CASSDSVGQGAGEQFF | TRBD1 | - | TRBJ2-1 | TRBV6-4
TGTGCCAGCAGTCGAGCGGGAGGGAACTACGAGCAGTACTTC | CASSRAGGNYEQYF | TRBD2 | - | TRBJ2-7 | TRBV6-2/TRBV6-3
TGTGCCAGCACGACAGGTGGGGCCCACGAGCAGTACTTC | CASTTGGAHEQYF | - | - | TRBJ2-7 | TRBV25-1
TGTGCCAGCAGCCCCCACCCACAGGGCCACACATCTAATTCACCCCTCCACTTT | CASSPHPQGHTSNSPLHF | - | - | TRBJ1-6 | TRBV3-1/TRBV3-2
TGTGCCAGCAGCTTAATGGGGGCAGGTCGAGGCCTCTACTACGAGCAGTACTTC | CASSLMGAGRGLYYEQYF | - | - | TRBJ2-7 | TRBV7-8
TGTGCCAGTAGTATAGCCCTGGGGCGAGACACTGAAGCTTTCTTT | CASSIALGRDTEAFF | - | - | TRBJ1-1 | TRBV19
TGCGCCAGCAGTGATGGTTTGGGACAGGGAGTTGGCTACACCTTC | CASSDGLGQGVGYTF | TRBD1 | - | TRBJ1-2 | TRBV10-2
TGTGCCAGCAGTTTCTCGATGGGCAGCAATCAGCCCCAGCATTTT | CASSFSMGSNQPQHF | - | - | TRBJ1-5 | TRBV27
TGTGCCAGCAGCTTGGTGCAGGGGATGAACACTGAAGCTTTCTTT | CASSLVQGMNTEAFF | - | - | TRBJ1-1 | TRBV5-4
TGTGCCAGCAGCCTCACCGAGTTCAATGAGCAGTTCTTC | CASSLTEFNEQFF | - | - | TRBJ2-1 | TRBV11-3
TGTGCCAGCGGGGGACAGATGAACACTGAAGCTTTCTTT | CASGGQMNTEAFF | TRBD1 | - | TRBJ1-1 | TRBV2
TGTGCCAGTGGAAGCACGGGGATCAACTATGGCTACACCTTC | CASGSTGINYGYTF | - | - | TRBJ1-2 | TRBV6-5
TGTGCTAGCAGCTTTTATAGCGGGGGAAGTGGGTATGAGGAGACCCAGTACTTC | CASSFYSGGSGYEETQYF | TRBD2 | - | TRBJ2-5 | TRBV7-7
TGTGCCAGCAGCCTAGACAGGGGCGATGAAAAACTGTTTTTT | CASSLDRGDEKLFF | TRBD1 | - | TRBJ1-4 | TRBV11-2
TGTGCCAGCAGCCGACAGGGGGTATGGGCTTTCTTT | CASSRQGVWAFF | TRBD1 | - | TRBJ1-1 | TRBV7-8
TGCAGCGTTGTTGGGTCTGCAGGTTTCCCCTTCTATGGCTACACCTTC | CSVVGSAGFPFYGYTF | - | - | TRBJ1-2 | TRBV29-1
TGTGCCAGCAGCTTAGCAGGGGGGGCCACCTACGAGCAGTACTTC | CASSLAGGATYEQYF | - | - | TRBJ2-7 | TRBV7-9
TGTGCCAGCAGCTTGGCGGTAGTCGGTCAGCCCCAGCATTTT | CASSLAVVGQPQHF | - | - | TRBJ1-5 | TRBV5-5
TGCAGCGTACAGGGTTCCTACGAGCAGTACTTC | CSVQGSYEQYF | - | - | TRBJ2-7 | TRBV29-1
TGTGCCAGCAGCTTGGACAGGGGCACAGATACGCAGTATTTT | CASSLDRGTDTQYF | TRBD1 | few | TRBJ2-3 | TRBV11-2
TGTGCCTGGAGTCGTGGGGGGTATGAGACCCAGTACTTC | CAWSRGGYETQYF | - | - | TRBJ2-5 | TRBV30